This T cell receptor (beta chain) appears in the sequencing data of a study of T cell responses to AZD1222 COVID-19 vaccine. Note on this clone: Its target is not known.

Produced via immunoSEQ multiplex PCR; TCRdb's table is partial and in-frame only. The table lists about 130,000 clones, 70% to 90% of them singletons. The CDR3 consists of 18 residues. J lost 2 bases, V lost 3 bases, and 8 bases had no gene match. The germline CDR1 and CDR2 sequences are LNHDA and SQIVND (reference sequence). Study findings and constraints: Increased Spike-specific TCR breadth and depth were observed after two AZD1222 doses. Donors in the cohort were predominantly white British and more often female, and clonal diversity was possibly underestimated.

The chain recombines TRBV19 with TRBJ1-6; 9 nucleotides line up with TRBD1. The TCR originated in an adult in good health. Sequences were derived from peripheral blood, sampled on day 0 of AZD1222 vaccination. CDR3 nucleotides: TGTGCCAGTAGTATCCGGCGGACAGGGGACACCTATAATTCACCCCTCCACTTT. Translated: CASSIRRTGDTYNSPLHF.